The 22 T cell receptor beta chains given below trace back to one sample, sequenced in a study of blood T cell repertoires in COVID-19. The protocol was immunoSEQ multiplex PCR, while the TCRdb copy is restricted to in-frame clones and leaves out a portion. The profile shows around 260,000 clones, around nine tenths of them singletons. The sample was peripheral blood. The receptors shown here come from a man in his forties who had recovered from COVID-19.

The chain employs TRBV12-5 and TRBJ2-1; TRBD2 agrees at 9 bases. Per the germline V gene, CDR1 is LGHNT and CDR2 is FRNRAP. The V gene end was trimmed by 1 base and the J gene end by 12 bases; junction bases not matched to a gene: 7. The CDR3 contains 14 residues. CDR3 sequence: CASGLDSGSWRQFF. CDR3 DNA: TGTGCTAGTGGTTTGGATAGCGGGAGTTGGCGGCAGTTCTTC.

The chain couples TRBV20-1 to TRBJ2-7, with TRBD2 as a possible D gene (6 bases). The germline V gene encodes CDR1 DFQATT and CDR2 SNEGSKA (reference sequence). V was pared by 3 bases and J by 6 bases, with 9 bases between. The CDR3 runs to 11 residues. CDR3 in DNA: TGCAGTGCTAGTCAGGGAGGCGAGCAGTACTTC. It encodes CSASQGGEQYF.

The genes are TRBV18 and TRBJ2-1, with D unclear. V was trimmed by 3 bases and J by 0 bases, leaving 9 bases between them. The length of the CDR3 is 15 residues. CDR1 and CDR2 from the germline V gene are KGHSH and LQKENI. This CDR3 is CASSPGGSSYNEQFF. The CDR3 nucleotides are TGTGCCAGCTCACCTGGCGGTAGCTCCTACAATGAGCAGTTCTTC.

This clone was seen a single time. This rearrangement joins TRBV5-1 to TRBJ2-7; possible D gene TRBD1, 5 bases. This CDR3 contains 13 residues. Between the trimmed V and J ends, which lost 4 bases and 5 bases, there was a span of 13 bases. Germline lookup yields CDR1 SGHRS and CDR2 YFSETQ. The CDR3 reads CASSPSGIHEQYF. DNA for the CDR3: TGCGCCAGCAGCCCCTCAGGGATCCACGAGCAGTACTTC.

V gene TRBV13 combines with J gene TRBJ1-1, with 7 bases lining up with TRBD1. Germline CDR1 is PRHDT and CDR2 is FYEKMQ (reference sequence). V shed 5 bases, J shed 2 bases, and the junction held 14 bases outside the gene matches. This CDR3 region has 17 residues. DNA of the CDR3: TGTGCCAGCAGCGCGGGAAACTGGGACAGCTTAAACACTGAAGCTTTCTTT. As protein: CASSAGNWDSLNTEAFF.

V is TRBV14 and J is TRBJ2-7; 8 bases fit TRBD1. The CDR3 extends over 15 amino acids. CDR1 is SGHDN, CDR2 FVKESK, per germline. With V trimmed by 3 bases and J by 2 bases, 6 bases remained unmatched. The CDR3 sequence: CASSHRQGPTYEQYF. CDR3 nucleotides: TGTGCCAGCAGCCACCGACAGGGGCCGACCTACGAGCAGTACTTC.

The gene calls are TRBV7-9 and TRBJ2-7; TRBD2 matches 7 bases. V shed 4 bases, J shed 2 bases, and the junction held 11 bases outside the gene matches. Germline V lookup: CDR1 SEHNR, CDR2 FQNEAQ (reference sequence). This CDR3 region has 16 residues. The CDR3 loop is CASSSSAASGAYEQYF. The CDR3 nucleotides are TGTGCCAGCAGCTCCAGTGCGGCTAGCGGAGCCTACGAGCAGTACTTC.

The CDR3 spells CASSGSGIPDTQYF. The CDR3 bases are TGTGCCAGCAGCGGCTCAGGGATTCCAGATACGCAGTATTTT. The chain uses TRBV27 and TRBJ2-3; the D gene is possibly TRBD1 (5 bases). CDR1 is MNHEY and CDR2 is SMNVEV in the germline V gene (reference sequence). This CDR3 comprises 14 residues. V was shortened by 6 bases and J by 4 bases, with 14 bases between the two germline ends.

The J gene is TRBJ1-2, the V gene TRBV6-5; possibly TRBD1 for D (5 bases). Germline CDR1 is MNHEY and CDR2 is SVGAGI. Trimming stripped 0 bases from V and 4 bases from J, with 9 bases between. This CDR3 contains 14 residues. CDR3 nucleotides: TGTGCCAGCAGTTACTCGACAGTTGTCTATGGCTACACCTTC. As protein: CASSYSTVVYGYTF.

This rearrangement joins TRBV14 to TRBJ2-3; TRBD2 matches 9 bases. The CDR3 runs 16 residues. The germline gives CDR1 SGHDN, CDR2 FVKESK. V shed 2 bases, J shed 6 bases, and the junction held 9 bases outside the gene matches. The CDR3 nucleotides read TGTGCCAGCAGCCAATTGGAAGAGACTAGCGGTGATACGCAGTATTTT. As protein: CASSQLEETSGDTQYF. The variable domain in full, completed from reference TRBV14 and TRBJ2-3, reads EAGVTQFPSHSVIEKGQTVTLRCDPISGHDNLYWYRRVMGKEIKFLLHFVKESKQDESGMPNNRFLAERTGGTYSTLKVQPAELEDSGVYFCASSQLEETSGDTQYFGPGTRLTVL.

The chain uses TRBV27 and TRBJ1-5; D unclear. V was shortened by 3 bases and J by 2 bases, with 8 bases between the two germline ends. The CDR3 runs to 14 residues. The germline V gene encodes CDR1 MNHEY and CDR2 SMNVEV (reference sequence). CDR3 sequence: CASSLGGGNQPQHF. In DNA, the CDR3 is TGTGCCAGCAGTTTGGGAGGAGGCAATCAGCCCCAGCATTTT.

This sequence joins TRBV7-2 and TRBJ2-3; 8 bases agree with TRBD2. Germline V gene lookup returns CDR1 SGHTA and CDR2 FQGNSA. The CDR3 is 16 residues long. The ends lost 4 bases at V and 0 bases at J; junction bases unmatched: 6. CDR3 bases: TGTGCCAGCAGCTATCGAGCGGGGGCAAGCACAGATACGCAGTATTTT. This encodes CASSYRAGASTDTQYF.

CDR3 sequence (DNA): TGCGCCAGCAGGGGTACAGGGGACTACAATGAGCAGTTCTTC. This sequence encodes CASRGTGDYNEQFF. This chain links TRBV10-1 with TRBJ2-1; 7 bases agree with TRBD1. J lost 3 bases, V lost 6 bases, and 5 bases had no gene match. The CDR3 is made up of 14 amino acids. Germline V gene lookup returns CDR1 WNHNN and CDR2 SYGVQD (reference sequence).

This chain joins TRBV3-1 (or the pseudogene TRBV3-2) and TRBJ2-3, with D possibly being TRBD2 (6 bases). The V gene lost 1 base and the J gene lost 5 bases, with 16 bases spanning the gap. Germline assignment: CDR1 LGHDT and CDR2 YNNKEL (reference sequence). This CDR3 is 16 amino acids long. CDR3 bases: TGTGCCAGCAGCCAAGCAAGGGCGGGGTTTAGAGATACGCAGTATTTT. This codes for CASSQARAGFRDTQYF.

The chain couples TRBV20-1 to TRBJ2-1; 10 nucleotides agree with TRBD2. CDR3 length: 15 amino acids. J lost 1 base, V lost 3 bases, and 3 bases had no gene match. Looked up from germline, CDR1 is DFQATT and CDR2 is SNEGSKA (reference sequence). Here the CDR3 DNA reads TGCAGTGCTAGTCCACTAGCGGGGTCCTACAATGAGCAGTTCTTC. This encodes CSASPLAGSYNEQFF.

This chain links TRBV2 with TRBJ1-1; 12 bases align to TRBD1. The CDR3 is 19 residues long. Germline V lookup: CDR1 SNHLY, CDR2 FYNNEI. V lost 6 bases, J lost 0 bases, and 14 bases stayed unmatched. CDR3: CASSWFIIGDRGLNTEAFF. In DNA, the CDR3 is TGTGCCAGCAGCTGGTTTATCATTGGGGACAGGGGGCTGAACACTGAAGCTTTCTTT.

This chain joins TRBV18 and TRBJ2-3; 8 nucleotides agree with TRBD2. The CDR3 length is 16 residues. Germline assignment: CDR1 KGHSH and CDR2 LQKENI. The V segment lost 5 bases and the J segment 0 bases; nucleotides outside the gene matches: 7. Here the CDR3 reads CASSTLLAASTDTQYF. As DNA, the CDR3 is TGTGCCAGCTCAACCCTACTAGCGGCTAGCACAGATACGCAGTATTTT.

For the CDR3, the DNA is TGCGCCAGCAGTGAGCCCAGGGTGGTGGCGAGAGATACGCAGTATTTT. Protein product: CASSEPRVVARDTQYF. The V and J genes are TRBV10-1 and TRBJ2-3, with D possibly matching TRBD1 (5 bases). The CDR3 is 16 amino acids. CDR1 and CDR2 (germline): WNHNN, SYGVQD (reference sequence). V lost 2 bases, J lost 5 bases, and 17 bases lay in between.

The CDR3 reads CASSGGLAGSNEQFF. The CDR3 DNA reads TGTGCCAGCAGCGGAGGACTAGCGGGGTCCAATGAGCAGTTCTTC. The chain combines TRBV7-7 with TRBJ2-1; 12 nucleotides agree with TRBD2. The V segment lost 5 bases and the J segment 6 bases; nucleotides outside the gene matches: 5. There are 15 residues in the CDR3. The germline gives CDR1 SSHAT, CDR2 FNYEAQ (reference sequence).

The chain links TRBV11-1 to TRBJ2-4; weak D call: TRBD1 (5 bases). Germline V gene lookup returns CDR1 SGHAT and CDR2 FQDESV (reference sequence). The CDR3 runs to 15 residues. Deletions cut 2 bases from V and 9 bases from J, with 17 bases between. The CDR3 sequence is CASSLPARVMVIQYF. Written as DNA, the CDR3 is TGTGCCAGCAGCTTACCTGCCAGGGTGATGGTCATTCAGTACTTC.

The chain joins TRBV6-6 to TRBJ1-1, with D possibly matching TRBD1 (5 bases). This CDR3 region has 17 residues. The V end lost 5 bases, the J end lost 1 base, and 20 bases lay between the germline ends. Germline CDR1 is MNHNY and CDR2 is SVGAGI (reference sequence). The CDR3 loop reads CASSRETAGRTNTEAFF. CDR3 nucleotide sequence: TGTGCCAGCAGTCGAGAGACGGCAGGGAGGACGAACACTGAAGCTTTCTTT.

The rearrangement joins TRBV19 to TRBJ1-1; tentatively, D is TRBD1 (6 bases). Germline CDR1 and CDR2: LNHDA and SQIVND (reference sequence). The CDR3 has 15 amino acids. V lost 3 bases, J lost 0 bases, and 11 bases lay in between. The CDR3 sequence is CASSMSGVMNTEAFF. In DNA form, the CDR3 reads TGTGCCAGTAGTATGTCAGGGGTAATGAACACTGAAGCTTTCTTT.